This TCR beta chain was identified during a study of technical replicates of blood from a handful of donors. Method: immunoSEQ multiplex PCR; TCRdb's copy keeps in-frame clones and lacks some. The repertoire has 15,000 to 20,000 clones, about 87% of them found once; the top ten carry around an eighth. CDR1 MNHEY and CDR2 SVGAGI come from the germline V gene. This CDR3 comprises 13 residues. J gave up 4 bases and V 6 bases, and 1 base lay outside the gene matches. Sequenced sample: PBMCs. V usage is TRBV6-5 and J usage is TRBJ1-3; 9 bases are shared with TRBD1. This receptor was obtained from a human donor in good health. The DNA of the CDR3 is TGTGCCAGCAGCGGGACAGGGGGAAACACCATATATTTT. This encodes CASSGTGGNTIYF.